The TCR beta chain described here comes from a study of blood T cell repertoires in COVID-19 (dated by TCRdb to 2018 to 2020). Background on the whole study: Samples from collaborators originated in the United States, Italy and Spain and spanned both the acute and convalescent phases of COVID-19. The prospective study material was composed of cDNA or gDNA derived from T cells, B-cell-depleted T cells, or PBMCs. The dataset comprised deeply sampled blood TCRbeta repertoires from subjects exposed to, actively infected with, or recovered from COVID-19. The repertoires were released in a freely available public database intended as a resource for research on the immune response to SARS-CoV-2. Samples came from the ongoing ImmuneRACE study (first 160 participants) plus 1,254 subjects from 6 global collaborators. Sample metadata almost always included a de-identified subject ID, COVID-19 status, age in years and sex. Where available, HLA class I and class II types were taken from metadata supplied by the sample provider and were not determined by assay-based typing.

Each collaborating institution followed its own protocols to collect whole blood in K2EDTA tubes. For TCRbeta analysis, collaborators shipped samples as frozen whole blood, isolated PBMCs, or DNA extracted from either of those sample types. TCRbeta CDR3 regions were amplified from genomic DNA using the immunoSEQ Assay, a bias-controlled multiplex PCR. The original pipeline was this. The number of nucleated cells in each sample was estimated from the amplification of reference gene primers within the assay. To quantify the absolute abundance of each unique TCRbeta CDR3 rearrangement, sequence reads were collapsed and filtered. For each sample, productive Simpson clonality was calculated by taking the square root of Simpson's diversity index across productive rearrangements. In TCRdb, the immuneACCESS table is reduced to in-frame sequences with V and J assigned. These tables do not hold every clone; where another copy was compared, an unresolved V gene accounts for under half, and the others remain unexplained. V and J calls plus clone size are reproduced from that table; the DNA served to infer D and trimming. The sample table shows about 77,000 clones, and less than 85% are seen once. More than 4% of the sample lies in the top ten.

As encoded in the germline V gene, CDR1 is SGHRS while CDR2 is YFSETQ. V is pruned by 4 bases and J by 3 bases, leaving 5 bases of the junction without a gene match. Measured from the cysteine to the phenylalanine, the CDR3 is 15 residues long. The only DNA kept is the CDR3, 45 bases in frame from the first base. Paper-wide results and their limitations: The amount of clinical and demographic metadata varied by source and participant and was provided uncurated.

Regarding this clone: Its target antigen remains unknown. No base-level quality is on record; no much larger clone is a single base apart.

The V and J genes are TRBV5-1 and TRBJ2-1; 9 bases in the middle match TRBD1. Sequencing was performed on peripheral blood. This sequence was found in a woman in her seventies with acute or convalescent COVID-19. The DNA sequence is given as TGCGCCAGCAGCATCCGGGACAGGGACTACAATGAGCAGTTCTTC. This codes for CASSIRDRDYNEQFF.